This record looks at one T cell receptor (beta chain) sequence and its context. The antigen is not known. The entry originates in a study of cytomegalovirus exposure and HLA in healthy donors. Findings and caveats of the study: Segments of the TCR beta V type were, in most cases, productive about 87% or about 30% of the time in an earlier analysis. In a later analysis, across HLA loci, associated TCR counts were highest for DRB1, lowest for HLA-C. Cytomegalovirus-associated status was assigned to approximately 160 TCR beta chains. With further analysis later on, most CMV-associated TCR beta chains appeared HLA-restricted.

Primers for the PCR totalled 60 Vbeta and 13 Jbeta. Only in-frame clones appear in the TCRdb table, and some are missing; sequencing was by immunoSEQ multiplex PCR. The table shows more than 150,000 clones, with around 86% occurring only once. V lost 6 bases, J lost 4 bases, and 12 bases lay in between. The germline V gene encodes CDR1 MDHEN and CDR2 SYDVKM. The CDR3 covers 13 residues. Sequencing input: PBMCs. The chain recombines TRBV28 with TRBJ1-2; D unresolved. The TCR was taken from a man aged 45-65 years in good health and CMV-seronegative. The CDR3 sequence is CASSNSGFYGYTF. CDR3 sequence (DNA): TGTGCCAGCAGCAACTCAGGATTCTATGGCTACACCTTC.